This T cell receptor beta chain was profiled in a study of early T cells in non-severe SARS-CoV-2 infection. Each CDR3 protein is one row after TCRdb ran MiXCR on the 5' RACE reads. Of over 80,000 distinct CDR3 sequences listed, about 12% are singletons. At least ten counts were recorded for this clonotype. This CDR3 comprises 14 residues. V lost 5 bases and J 4 bases, leaving 13 bases between the germline ends. The germline V gene has CDR1 SGHTS and CDR2 YDEGEE. The chain links TRBV5-8 to TRBJ1-3; D is unresolved. This TCR was recovered from an adult who was a healthcare worker with PCR-confirmed SARS-CoV-2 infection or an uninfected control (not recorded which). The material sequenced was whole blood, taken at baseline. The CDR3 is CASSHYRPGNTIYF. The CDR3 DNA reads as TGTGCCAGCAGTCATTACCGCCCCGGAAACACCATATATTTT.